The T cell receptor beta chain described here comes from a study of blood T cell repertoires in COVID-19. Study-level background: Sources were T cells, B-cell-depleted T cells, or PBMCs; the material itself was cDNA or gDNA.

CDR1 is MNHEY, CDR2 SVGEGT, per germline. The J segment lost 9 bases and the V segment lost 6 bases, leaving 9 bases of the junction unmatched. CDR3 length equals 14 residues. Per the study methods: Reference gene primer amplification yielded estimated nucleated cell counts. Clones were sequenced by immunoSEQ multiplex PCR, and TCRdb holds only the in-frame ones, with some missing. For V, J and clone size, that table is used; D and trimming come from the DNA. The data show approximately 170,000 clones, 80% to 90% seen once. This sequence joins TRBV6-2 or TRBV6-3 and TRBJ2-1; 9 bases match TRBD1. Sequencing input: peripheral blood. This clonotype was obtained from an elderly woman with acute or convalescent COVID-19. The CDR3 sequence is CASSESTGGVEQFF. Written as DNA, the CDR3 is TGTGCCAGCAGCGAATCGACAGGGGGGGTTGAGCAGTTCTTC.